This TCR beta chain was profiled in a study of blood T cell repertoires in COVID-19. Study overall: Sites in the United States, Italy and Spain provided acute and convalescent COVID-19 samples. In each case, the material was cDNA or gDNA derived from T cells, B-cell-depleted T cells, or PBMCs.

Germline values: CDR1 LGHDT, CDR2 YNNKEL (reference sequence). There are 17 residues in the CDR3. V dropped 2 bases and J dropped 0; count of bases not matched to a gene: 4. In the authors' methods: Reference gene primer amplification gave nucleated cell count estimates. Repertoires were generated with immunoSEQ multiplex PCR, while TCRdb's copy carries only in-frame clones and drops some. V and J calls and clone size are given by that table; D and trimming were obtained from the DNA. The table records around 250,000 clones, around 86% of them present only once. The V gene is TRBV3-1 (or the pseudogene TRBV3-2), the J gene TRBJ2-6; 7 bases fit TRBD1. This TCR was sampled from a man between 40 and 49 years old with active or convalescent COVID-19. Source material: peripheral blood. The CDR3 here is CASSQTSGGSGANVLTF. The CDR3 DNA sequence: TGTGCCAGCAGCCAAACTTCAGGGGGCTCTGGGGCCAACGTCCTGACTTTC.